The following is a T cell receptor (beta chain) sequence with its context. Its antigen is as yet unknown. These data belong to a study of T cell repertoires in aging, cancer and after chemotherapy. Whole-study context: Donors were grouped into six age bands spanning 30 or younger through 70 or older. Roughly 8.8 million TCR reads made up the full dataset. Paired samples before and after chemotherapy came from chronic lymphocytic leukemia patients on fludarabine- or bendamustine-based regimens.

Losses at the gene ends were 3 bases for V and 2 bases for J; bases not matched to a gene: 7. The germline V gene encodes CDR1 LNHDA and CDR2 SQIVND (reference sequence). CDR3 length equals 16 residues. A mixed TRB-A/B primer pool amplified rearranged TRB by multiplex touch-down PCR. TCRdb itself ran the multiplex PCR reads through MiXCR, one entry per CDR3 protein. The sample lists about 2,600 distinct CDR3 sequences; nearly 50% were seen once. Points from the study as a whole: Loss of evenness, beyond lost richness, contributed to age-related TCR diversity decline in cancer patients.

Amplification of TCR beta used genomic DNA extracted from peripheral blood. Sequencing input: blood. This chain joins TRBV19 and TRBJ2-3; 8 positions agree with TRBD2. The clonotype was recovered from a human donor with a blood cancer. The CDR3 nucleotides read TGTGCCAGTAGTATTGGGAGCGGGAGCTCCACAGATACGCAGTATTTT. Amino acid sequence: CASSIGSGSSTDTQYF.